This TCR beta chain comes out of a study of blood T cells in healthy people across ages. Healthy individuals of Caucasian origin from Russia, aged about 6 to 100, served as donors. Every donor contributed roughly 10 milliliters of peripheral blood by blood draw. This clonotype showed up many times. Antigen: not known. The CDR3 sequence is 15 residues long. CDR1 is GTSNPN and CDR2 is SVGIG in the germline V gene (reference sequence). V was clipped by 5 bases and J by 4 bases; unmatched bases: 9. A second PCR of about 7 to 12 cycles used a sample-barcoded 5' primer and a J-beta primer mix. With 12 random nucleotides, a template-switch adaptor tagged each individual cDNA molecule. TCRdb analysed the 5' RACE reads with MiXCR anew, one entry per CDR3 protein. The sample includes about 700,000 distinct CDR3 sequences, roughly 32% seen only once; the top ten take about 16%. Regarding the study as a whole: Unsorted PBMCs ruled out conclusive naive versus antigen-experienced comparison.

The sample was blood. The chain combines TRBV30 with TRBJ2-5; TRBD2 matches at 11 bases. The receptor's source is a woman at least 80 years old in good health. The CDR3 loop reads CAWSPGLAVRETQYF. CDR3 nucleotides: TGTGCCTGGTCACCGGGACTAGCGGTACGAGAGACCCAGTACTTC. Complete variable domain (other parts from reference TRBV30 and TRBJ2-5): SQTIHQWPATLVQPVGSPLSLECTVEGTSNPNLYWYRQAAGRGLQLLFYSVGIGQISSEVPQNLSASRPQDRQFILSSKKLLLSDSGFYLCAWSPGLAVRETQYFGPGTRLLVL.